One and the same sample provided the 20 T cell receptor beta chains below, sequenced in a study of post-analysis software for immune sequencing data. Their specific antigens are unknown. Points from the study as a whole: In patients, TRBV5-6, TRBV5-1 and TRBV20-1 belonged to five TRBV segments found more frequently than in controls.

Unique molecular identifiers tagged the TCR beta cDNA libraries. MiXCR, applied by TCRdb to the PCR reads, yields one record per CDR3 protein. Of roughly 600,000 distinct CDR3 sequences in the sample, roughly 46% were seen once. The sequencing sample was made of blood. The receptors were gathered from a girl under 18 with multiple sclerosis.

This clonotype turned up a few times. The gene calls are TRBV6-2 or TRBV6-3 and TRBJ1-5; D is unclear. From germline, CDR1 is MNHEY and CDR2 SVGEGT. V lost 5 bases, J lost 7 bases, and 12 bases lay in between. CDR3 length equals 13 residues. The CDR3 reads CASSGKMGQPQHF. Written as DNA, the CDR3 is TGTGCCAGCAGTGGAAAGATGGGCCAGCCCCAGCATTTT.

This clonotype came up once. J is TRBJ2-3 and V is TRBV11-1; tentatively, D is TRBD2 (7 bases). With 3 bases removed from V and 6 bases from J, the gap between germline ends came to 13 bases. The CDR3 runs to 14 residues. The V gene's germline CDR1 is SGHAT and CDR2 FQDESV (reference sequence). CDR3 sequence: CASSFYREGDTQYF. The DNA of the CDR3 is TGTGCCAGCAGCTTCTACAGGGAGGGGGATACGCAGTATTTT.

This chain joins TRBV4-1 and TRBJ1-5, with D unresolved. Germline V CDR1 and CDR2: MGHRA, YSYEKL. The V end was cut by 4 bases, the J end by 0 bases, with 10 bases between. The CDR3 extends over 15 amino acids. In DNA, the CDR3 is TGCGCCAGCAGCCCAAGGACCGGTAGCAATCAGCCCCAGCATTTT. This sequence encodes CASSPRTGSNQPQHF.

V usage is TRBV18 and J usage is TRBJ1-6, with D perhaps matching TRBD1 (6 bases). V gave up 6 bases and J gave up 7 bases, with 16 bases separating them. Germline CDR1 reads KGHSH; CDR2 reads LQKENI. The CDR3 consists of 15 residues. The CDR3 loop is CASSPKDSFNSPLHF. CDR3 nucleotide sequence: TGTGCCAGCTCCCCGAAGGACAGCTTCAATTCACCCCTCCACTTT.

V gene TRBV12-3 or TRBV12-4 combines with J gene TRBJ1-3, with D possibly TRBD1 on 5 matching bases. The CDR3 has 14 amino acids. V shed 3 bases and J shed 2 bases, with 8 bases lying between them. The CDR3 protein is CASSLGVPGNTIYF. The CDR3 bases are TGTGCCAGCAGTTTGGGGGTCCCTGGAAACACCATATATTTT.

This chain links TRBV4-1 with TRBJ2-7; perhaps TRBD2 as D (5 bases). CDR1 is MGHRA, CDR2 YSYEKL, per germline. CDR3 length: 15 residues. Trimming removed 0 bases from V and 7 bases from J, with 16 bases in between. The CDR3 DNA sequence: TGCGCCAGCAGCCAAGAGGGAGTGATCTACAATGAGCAGTACTTC. Protein sequence: CASSQEGVIYNEQYF.

This clonotype was recorded a few times. The V call is TRBV20-1, the J call TRBJ2-3, with TRBD2 matching 14 bases. The CDR3 has 17 amino acids. Losses at the gene ends were 6 bases for V and 6 bases for J; bases not matched to a gene: 14. In germline, CDR1 is DFQATT, CDR2 SNEGSKA (reference sequence). The CDR3 loop is CSAAGTSGSAAPDTQYF. The CDR3, as DNA: TGCAGTGCGGCCGGGACTAGCGGGAGTGCTGCGCCCGATACGCAGTATTTT.

The chain is built from TRBV12-3 or TRBV12-4 and TRBJ2-7, with D hard to call. V lost 5 bases to trimming and J lost 1 base, with 18 bases between them. The CDR3 runs to 16 residues. CDR3 DNA sequence: TGTGCCAGCAGTGACCCTTACCGGATGCCATCCTACGAGCAGTACTTC. The encoded protein is CASSDPYRMPSYEQYF.

This clonotype was counted between two and nine times. The J gene is TRBJ2-5, the V gene TRBV6-6; D is unresolved. Per germline, CDR1 MNHNY and CDR2 SVGAGI (reference sequence). This CDR3 has 13 amino acids. Trimming pared 2 bases from V and 1 base from J, leaving 5 bases between. The CDR3: CASSYMGQETQYF. The CDR3 coding sequence is TGTGCCAGCAGTTACATGGGCCAAGAGACCCAGTACTTC.

In this sample, this clonotype turned up a few times. J is TRBJ1-2 and V is TRBV7-9; D is unclear. V was cut by 2 bases and J by 5 bases, with 15 bases left in between. The germline gives CDR1 SEHNR, CDR2 FQNEAQ (reference sequence). This CDR3 region has 15 residues. The chain's CDR3 is CASSLPGRRVYGYTF. In DNA form, the CDR3 reads TGTGCCAGCAGCTTACCGGGTAGGCGGGTATATGGCTACACCTTC.

The chain carries TRBV29-1 and TRBJ2-3; 7 bases are shared with TRBD1. V trimming: 6 bases; J trimming: 8 bases; junction bases outside the gene matches: 8. Germline CDR1 is SQVTM and CDR2 is ANQGSEA. This CDR3 is built from 12 residues. The CDR3 sequence: CSVIYNRGTQYF. CDR3 in DNA: TGCAGCGTCATCTATAACAGGGGTACGCAGTATTTT.

This clonotype occurred a few times. Here the CDR3 reads CASGSPSTGNYGYTF. DNA of the CDR3: TGCGCCAGCGGATCTCCCAGCACGGGGAACTATGGCTACACCTTC. The rearrangement uses TRBV4-1 and TRBJ1-2; D unclear. V shed 8 bases and J shed 2 bases, with 18 bases lying between them. The CDR3 spans 15 residues. CDR1 and CDR2 from the germline V gene are MGHRA and YSYEKL.

The CDR3 loop reads CASSSSSGRNNEQFF. CDR3 nucleotides: TGCGCCAGCAGCAGCTCTAGCGGGAGGAACAATGAGCAGTTCTTC. The gene calls are TRBV5-1 and TRBJ2-1, with 11 bases aligning to TRBD2. Germline V gene sequence: CDR1 SGHRS, CDR2 YFSETQ. This CDR3 is 15 amino acids long. With V trimmed by 4 bases and J by 5 bases, 5 bases remained unmatched.

V usage is TRBV6-1 and J usage is TRBJ1-4; D remains unclear. Germline V gene sequence: CDR1 MNHNS, CDR2 SASEGT. Trimming shortened V by 6 bases and J by 2 bases, and 13 bases separated the two germline ends. The CDR3 is made up of 15 amino acids. The chain's CDR3 is CASRQSTLTNEKLFF. CDR3 coding DNA: TGTGCCAGCAGACAATCGACTCTTACTAATGAAAAACTGTTTTTT.

This chain links TRBV7-2 with TRBJ2-7, with TRBD2 matching 12 bases. The CDR3 spans 17 residues. The V gene end was trimmed by 3 bases and the J gene end by 3 bases; junction bases not matched to a gene: 9. Looked up from germline, CDR1 is SGHTA and CDR2 is FQGNSA. The CDR3 region has the DNA TGTGCCAGCAGCTTCGGACTAGCGGGGCGGGGTGGCTACGAGCAGTACTTC. Translation gives CASSFGLAGRGGYEQYF.

This clonotype was counted only a few times. V gene TRBV10-3 combines with J gene TRBJ2-1; the match to TRBD2 covers 7 bases. Unmatched junction bases numbered 11, after V lost 7 bases and J lost 5 bases. There are 15 residues in the CDR3. The germline CDR1 and CDR2 sequences are ENHRY and SYGVKD. Here the CDR3 DNA reads TGTGCCATCAACGGAGGGAGCGGGGCCGACAATGAGCAGTTCTTC. Protein sequence: CAINGGSGADNEQFF.

This clonotype was seen a few times. The V gene is TRBV7-9, the J gene TRBJ1-2; the D is unclear. Trimming pared 1 base from V and 2 bases from J, leaving 11 bases between. This CDR3 has 15 residues. The germline gives CDR1 SEHNR, CDR2 FQNEAQ (reference sequence). DNA for the CDR3: TGTGCCAGCAGCTTAGGGTCTCTACTAAACTATGGCTACACCTTC. Translated: CASSLGSLLNYGYTF.

In nucleotides, the CDR3 is TGCGCCAGCAGCGCGCGGACTAGCGGGGGAGCCAAAAACATTCAGTACTTC. This encodes CASSARTSGGAKNIQYF. The chain couples TRBV4-1 to TRBJ2-4; the match to TRBD2 covers 13 bases. The CDR3 sequence is 17 residues long. Unmatched junction bases numbered 4, after V lost 5 bases and J lost 0 bases. In germline, CDR1 is MGHRA, CDR2 YSYEKL.

This clonotype turned up a few times. The chain uses TRBV7-9 and TRBJ2-1, with 8 bases matching TRBD1. Germline V CDR1 and CDR2: SEHNR, FQNEAQ (reference sequence). The CDR3 extends over 17 amino acids. J gave up 3 bases and V 1 base, and 8 bases lay outside the gene matches. The CDR3 region is CASSLGQGRDLYNEQFF. The CDR3 nucleotides read TGTGCCAGCAGCTTAGGACAGGGGCGGGACCTCTACAATGAGCAGTTCTTC.

The CDR3, as DNA: TGCGCCAGCAGCCAAGAAATCCGGCAGGGCTACCAAGAGACCCAGTACTTC. Its protein product is CASSQEIRQGYQETQYF. The gene calls are TRBV4-1 and TRBJ2-5; D perhaps matches TRBD1 (5 bases). CDR3 length: 17 amino acids. The germline CDR1 and CDR2 sequences are MGHRA and YSYEKL. Trimming removed 0 bases at V and 0 bases at J, with 14 bases between.